This T cell receptor beta chain is drawn from a study of blood T cell repertoires in COVID-19. About the research overall: The origin of the acute and convalescent COVID-19 samples was the United States, Italy and Spain. Nucleic acid was either cDNA or gDNA, and it came from T cells, B-cell-depleted T cells, or PBMCs.

CDR1 and CDR2 (germline): LNHDA, SQIVND (reference sequence). V lost 3 bases, J lost 8 bases, and 10 bases lay in between. The CDR3 covers 12 residues. How the authors handled the data: Amplification of reference gene primers provided the estimated nucleated cell counts. The repertoire was sequenced with immunoSEQ multiplex PCR; TCRdb's copy has only in-frame clones and lacks some. The DNA gave D and trimming, while V, J and clone size come from that table. The sample records approximately 120,000 clones, around four fifths being singletons. This chain uses TRBV19 with TRBJ1-1, with D possibly TRBD1 on 6 matching bases. Sequenced material: peripheral blood. The receptor's source is a man between 60 and 75 years old with acute or convalescent COVID-19. The CDR3 is CASSITGLEAFF. The CDR3 DNA sequence: TGTGCCAGTAGTATCACAGGGTTGGAAGCTTTCTTT.